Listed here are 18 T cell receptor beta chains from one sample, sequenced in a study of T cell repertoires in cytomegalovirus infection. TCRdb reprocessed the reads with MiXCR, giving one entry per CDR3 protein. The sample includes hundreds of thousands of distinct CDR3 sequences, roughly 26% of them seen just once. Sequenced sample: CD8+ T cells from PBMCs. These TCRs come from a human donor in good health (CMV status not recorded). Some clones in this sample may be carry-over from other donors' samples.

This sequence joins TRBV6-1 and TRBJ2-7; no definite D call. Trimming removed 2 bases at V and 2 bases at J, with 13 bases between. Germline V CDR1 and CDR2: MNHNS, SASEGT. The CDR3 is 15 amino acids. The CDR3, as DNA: TGTGCCAGCAGTGAAATCAACCAGCCAGCCTACGAGCAGTACTTC. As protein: CASSEINQPAYEQYF.

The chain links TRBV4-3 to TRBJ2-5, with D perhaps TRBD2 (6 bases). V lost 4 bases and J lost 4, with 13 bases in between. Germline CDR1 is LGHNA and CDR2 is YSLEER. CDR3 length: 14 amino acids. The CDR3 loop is CASSLRLGRETQYF. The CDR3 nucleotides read TGCGCCAGCAGCCTCCGACTAGGAAGAGAGACCCAGTACTTC.

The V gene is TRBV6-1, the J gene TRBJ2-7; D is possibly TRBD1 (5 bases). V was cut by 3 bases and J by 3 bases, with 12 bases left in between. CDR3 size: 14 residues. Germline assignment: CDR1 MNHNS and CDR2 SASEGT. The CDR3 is CASSETLGHYEQYF. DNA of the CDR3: TGTGCCAGCAGTGAGACCCTGGGGCACTACGAGCAGTACTTC.

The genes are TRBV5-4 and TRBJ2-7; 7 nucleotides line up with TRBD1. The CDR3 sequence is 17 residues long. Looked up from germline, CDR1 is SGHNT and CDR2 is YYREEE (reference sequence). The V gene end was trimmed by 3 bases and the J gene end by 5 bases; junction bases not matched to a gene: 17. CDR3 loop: CASSYGTALYSYHEQYF. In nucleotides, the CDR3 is TGTGCCAGCAGCTATGGGACAGCTCTCTATAGCTACCACGAGCAGTACTTC. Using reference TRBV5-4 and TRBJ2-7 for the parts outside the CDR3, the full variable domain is ETGVTQSPTHLIKTRGQQVTLRCSSQSGHNTVSWYQQALGQGPQFIFQYYREEENGRGNFPPRFSGLQFPNYSSELNVNALELDDSALYLCASSYGTALYSYHEQYFGPGTRLTVT.

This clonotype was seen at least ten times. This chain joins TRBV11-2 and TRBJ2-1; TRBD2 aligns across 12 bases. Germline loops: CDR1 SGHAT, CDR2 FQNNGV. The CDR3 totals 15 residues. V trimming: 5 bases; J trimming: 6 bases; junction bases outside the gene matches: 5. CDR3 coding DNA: TGTGCCAGCAGCCTCTGGACTAGCGGGGCCAATGAGCAGTTCTTC. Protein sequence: CASSLWTSGANEQFF.

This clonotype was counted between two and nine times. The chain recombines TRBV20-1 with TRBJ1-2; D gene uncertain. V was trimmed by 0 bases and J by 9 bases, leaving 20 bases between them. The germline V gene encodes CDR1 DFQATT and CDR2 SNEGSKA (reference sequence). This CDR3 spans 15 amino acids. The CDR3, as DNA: TGCAGTGCTAGAGACCCCGCGAGGGCCGAGGAGCGCTACACCTTC. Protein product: CSARDPARAEERYTF.

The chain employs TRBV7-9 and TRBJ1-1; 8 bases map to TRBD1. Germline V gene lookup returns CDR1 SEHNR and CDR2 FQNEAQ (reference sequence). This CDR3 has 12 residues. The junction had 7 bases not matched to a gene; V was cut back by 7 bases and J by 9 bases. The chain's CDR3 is CASTGQGSKAFF. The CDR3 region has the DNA TGTGCCAGCACCGGACAGGGATCCAAAGCTTTCTTT.

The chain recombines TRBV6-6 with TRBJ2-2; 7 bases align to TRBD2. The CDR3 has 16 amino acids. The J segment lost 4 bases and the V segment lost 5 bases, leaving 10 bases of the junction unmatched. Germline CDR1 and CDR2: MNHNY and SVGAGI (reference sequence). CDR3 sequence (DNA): TGTGCCAGCAGTCTACTCATGGGGGGGAGCACCGGGGAGCTGTTTTTT. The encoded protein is CASSLLMGGSTGELFF.

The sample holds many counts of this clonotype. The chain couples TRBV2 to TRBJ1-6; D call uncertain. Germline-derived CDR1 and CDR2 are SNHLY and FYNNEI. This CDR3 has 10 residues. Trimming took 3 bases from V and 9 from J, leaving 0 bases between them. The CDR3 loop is CASSDSPLHF. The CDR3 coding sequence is TGTGCCAGCAGTGATTCACCCCTCCACTTT.

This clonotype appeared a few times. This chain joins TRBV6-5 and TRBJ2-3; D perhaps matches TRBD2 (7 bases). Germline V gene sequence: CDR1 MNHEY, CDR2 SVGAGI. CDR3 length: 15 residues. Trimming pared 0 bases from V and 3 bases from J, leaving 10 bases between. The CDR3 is CASSYSGGQTDTQYF. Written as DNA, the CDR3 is TGTGCCAGCAGTTACTCGGGGGGGCAGACAGATACGCAGTATTTT.

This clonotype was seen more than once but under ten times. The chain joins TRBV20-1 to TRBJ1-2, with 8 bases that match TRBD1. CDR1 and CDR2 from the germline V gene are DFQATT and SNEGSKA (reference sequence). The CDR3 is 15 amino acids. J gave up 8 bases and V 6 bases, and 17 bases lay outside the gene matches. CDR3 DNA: TGCAGTGCCCCCAAGTCCCGGGACAGGCCTGGGGGCTACACCTTC. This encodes CSAPKSRDRPGGYTF.

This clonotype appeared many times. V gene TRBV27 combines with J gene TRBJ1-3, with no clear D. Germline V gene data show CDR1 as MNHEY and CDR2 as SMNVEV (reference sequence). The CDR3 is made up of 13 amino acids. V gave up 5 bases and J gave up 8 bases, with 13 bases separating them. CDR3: CASSMSYLDTIYF. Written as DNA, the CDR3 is TGTGCCAGCAGTATGTCTTATCTAGACACCATATATTTT.

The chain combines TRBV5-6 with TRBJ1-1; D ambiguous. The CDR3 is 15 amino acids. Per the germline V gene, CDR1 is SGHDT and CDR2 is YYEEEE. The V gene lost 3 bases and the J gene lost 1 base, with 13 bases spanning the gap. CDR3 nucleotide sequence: TGTGCCAGCAGCTCCGCCTGGGCGGGGAACACTGAAGCTTTCTTT. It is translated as CASSSAWAGNTEAFF.

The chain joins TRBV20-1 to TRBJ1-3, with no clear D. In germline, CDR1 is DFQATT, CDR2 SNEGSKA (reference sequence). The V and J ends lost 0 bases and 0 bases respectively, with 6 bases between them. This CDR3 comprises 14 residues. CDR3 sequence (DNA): TGCAGTGCTAGAGAGATGAACTCTGGAAACACCATATATTTT. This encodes CSAREMNSGNTIYF.

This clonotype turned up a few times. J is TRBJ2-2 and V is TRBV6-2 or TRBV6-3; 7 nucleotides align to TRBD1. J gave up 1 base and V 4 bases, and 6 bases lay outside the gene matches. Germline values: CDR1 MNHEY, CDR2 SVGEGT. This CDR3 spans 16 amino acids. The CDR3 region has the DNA TGTGCCAGCAGTTCGACAGGGACAAAGAACACCGGGGAGCTGTTTTTT. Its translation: CASSSTGTKNTGELFF.

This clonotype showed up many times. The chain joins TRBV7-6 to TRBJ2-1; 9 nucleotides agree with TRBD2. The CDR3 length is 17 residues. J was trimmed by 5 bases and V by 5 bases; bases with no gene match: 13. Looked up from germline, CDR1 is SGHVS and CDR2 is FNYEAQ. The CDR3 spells CASSPGLARRPHNEQFF. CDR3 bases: TGTGCCAGCAGCCCCGGACTAGCGCGGAGACCCCACAATGAGCAGTTCTTC.

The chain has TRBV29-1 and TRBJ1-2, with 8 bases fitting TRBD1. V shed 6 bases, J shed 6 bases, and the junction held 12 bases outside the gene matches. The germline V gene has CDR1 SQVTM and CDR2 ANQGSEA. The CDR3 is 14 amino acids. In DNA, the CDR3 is TGCAGCGTCCCCTCCCCCAGGGGGCCGGATGGCTACACCTTC. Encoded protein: CSVPSPRGPDGYTF.

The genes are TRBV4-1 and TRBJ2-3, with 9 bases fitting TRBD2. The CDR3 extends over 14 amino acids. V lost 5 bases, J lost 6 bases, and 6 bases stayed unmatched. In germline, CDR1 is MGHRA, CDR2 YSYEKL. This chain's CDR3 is CASSAGGAVDTQYF. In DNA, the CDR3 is TGCGCCAGCAGCGCGGGGGGGGCCGTGGATACGCAGTATTTT.